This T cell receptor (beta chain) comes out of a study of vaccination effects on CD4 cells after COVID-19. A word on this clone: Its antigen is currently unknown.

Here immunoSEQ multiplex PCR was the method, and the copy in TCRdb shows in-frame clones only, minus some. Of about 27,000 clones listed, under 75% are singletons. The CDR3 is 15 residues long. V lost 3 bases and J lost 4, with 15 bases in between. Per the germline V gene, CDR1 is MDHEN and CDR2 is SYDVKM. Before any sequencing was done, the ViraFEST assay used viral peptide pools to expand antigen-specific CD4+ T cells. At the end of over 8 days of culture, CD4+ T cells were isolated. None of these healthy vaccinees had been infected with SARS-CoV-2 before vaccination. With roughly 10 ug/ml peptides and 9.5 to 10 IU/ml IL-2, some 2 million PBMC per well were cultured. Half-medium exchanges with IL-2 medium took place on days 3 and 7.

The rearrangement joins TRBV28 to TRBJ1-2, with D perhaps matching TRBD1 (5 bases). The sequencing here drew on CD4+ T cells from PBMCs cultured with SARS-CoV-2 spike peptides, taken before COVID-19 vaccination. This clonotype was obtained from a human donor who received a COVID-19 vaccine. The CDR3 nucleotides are TGTGCCAGCAGTTTGGGGGGATTCGGGGGCTATGGCTACACCTTC. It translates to CASSLGGFGGYGYTF.